This TCR beta chain was observed in a study of blood T cells in healthy people across ages. Researchers report isolating at least 6 million PBMCs per sample. Note on this clonotype: Its antigen is unknown.

PCR was performed a second time for roughly 7 to 11 cycles using a sample-barcoded 5' primer and a J-beta primer mix. CDR3-containing paired-end reads numbered at least 2.5 million in each sample. TCRdb passed the 5' RACE reads through MiXCR, listing each CDR3 protein once. The table has roughly 1,800,000 distinct CDR3 sequences, approximately 50% seen once. Study findings and constraints: Measured against age, TCR beta diversity per million T cells decreased in a roughly linear manner. Diversity estimated from one million T cells was considered an underestimate.

The CDR3 is 16 residues long. The ends were cut back, 0 bases at V and 0 bases at J, with 6 bases in the middle. Germline V CDR1 and CDR2: MNHEY, SVGAGI. The chain recombines TRBV6-5 with TRBJ2-6; no clear D. The receptor comes from a woman aged 40-49 years in good health. The sample consisted of blood. The CDR3 reads CASSYSGNSGANVLTF. In DNA form, the CDR3 reads TGTGCCAGCAGTTACTCGGGGAACTCTGGGGCCAACGTCCTGACTTTC.